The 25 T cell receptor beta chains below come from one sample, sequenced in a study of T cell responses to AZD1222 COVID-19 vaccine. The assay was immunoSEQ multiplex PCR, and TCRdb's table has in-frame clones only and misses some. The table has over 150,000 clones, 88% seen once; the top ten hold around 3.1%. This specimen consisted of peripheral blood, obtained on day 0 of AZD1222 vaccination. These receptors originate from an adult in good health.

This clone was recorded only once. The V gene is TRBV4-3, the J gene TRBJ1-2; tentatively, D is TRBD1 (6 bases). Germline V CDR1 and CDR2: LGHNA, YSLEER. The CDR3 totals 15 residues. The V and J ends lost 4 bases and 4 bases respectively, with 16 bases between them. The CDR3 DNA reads TGCGCCAGCAGCCCCCGAGAACAGGGCGGCTATGGCTACACCTTC. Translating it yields CASSPREQGGYGYTF.

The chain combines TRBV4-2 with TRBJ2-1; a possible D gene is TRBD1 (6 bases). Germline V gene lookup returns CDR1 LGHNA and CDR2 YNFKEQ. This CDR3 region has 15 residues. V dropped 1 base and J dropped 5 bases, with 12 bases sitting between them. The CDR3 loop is CASSQAHGQNNEQFF. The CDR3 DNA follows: TGTGCCAGCAGCCAAGCCCATGGACAGAACAATGAGCAGTTCTTC.

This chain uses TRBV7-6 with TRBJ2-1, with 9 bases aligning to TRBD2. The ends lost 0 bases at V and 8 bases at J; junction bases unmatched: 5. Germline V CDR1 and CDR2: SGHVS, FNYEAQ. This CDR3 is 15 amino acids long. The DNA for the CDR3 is TGTGCCAGCAGCTTAGCGACACGCGGGGGGGATGAGCAGTTCTTC. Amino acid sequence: CASSLATRGGDEQFF.

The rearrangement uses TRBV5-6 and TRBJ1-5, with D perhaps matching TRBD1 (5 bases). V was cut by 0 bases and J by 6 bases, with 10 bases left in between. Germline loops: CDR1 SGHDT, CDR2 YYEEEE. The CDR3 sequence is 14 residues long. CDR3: CASSLGATVQPQHF. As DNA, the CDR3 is TGTGCCAGCAGCTTGGGCGCGACAGTTCAGCCCCAGCATTTT.

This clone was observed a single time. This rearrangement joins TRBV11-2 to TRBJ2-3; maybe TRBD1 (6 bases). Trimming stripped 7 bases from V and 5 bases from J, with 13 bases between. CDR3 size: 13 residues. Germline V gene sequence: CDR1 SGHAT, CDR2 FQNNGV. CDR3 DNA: TGTGCCAGCACCAGGGGTACGCAAGATACGCAGTATTTT. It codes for CASTRGTQDTQYF. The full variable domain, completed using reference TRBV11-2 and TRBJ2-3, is EAGVAQSPRYKIIEKRQSVAFWCNPISGHATLYWYQQILGQGPKLLIQFQNNGVVDDSQLPKDRFSAERLKGVDSTLKIQPAKLEDSAVYLCASTRGTQDTQYFGPGTRLTVL.

The CDR3 DNA sequence: TGTGCCAGCAGCGATGCGACGACCTACGAGCAGTACTTC. This codes for CASSDATTYEQYF. The V call is TRBV9, the J call TRBJ2-7, with D unresolved. This CDR3 spans 13 amino acids. V shed 3 bases and J shed 2 bases, with 9 bases lying between them. Germline loops: CDR1 SGDLS, CDR2 YYNGEE.

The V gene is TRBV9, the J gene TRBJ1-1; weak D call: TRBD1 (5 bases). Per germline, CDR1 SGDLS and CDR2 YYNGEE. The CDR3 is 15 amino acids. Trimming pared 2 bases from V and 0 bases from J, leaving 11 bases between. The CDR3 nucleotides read TGTGCCAGCAGCGTGGGGGGATCCCTGAACACTGAAGCTTTCTTT. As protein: CASSVGGSLNTEAFF.

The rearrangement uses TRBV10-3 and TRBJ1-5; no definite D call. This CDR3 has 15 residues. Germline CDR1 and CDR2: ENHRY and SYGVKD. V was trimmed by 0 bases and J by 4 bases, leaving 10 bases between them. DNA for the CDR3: TGTGCCATCAGTGAGTCTGGCGGAACAAATCAGCCCCAGCATTTT. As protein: CAISESGGTNQPQHF.

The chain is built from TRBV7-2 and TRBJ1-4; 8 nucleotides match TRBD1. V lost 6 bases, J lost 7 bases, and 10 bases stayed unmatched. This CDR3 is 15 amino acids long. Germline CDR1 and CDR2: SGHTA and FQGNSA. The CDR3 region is CASRPLDRGGEKLFF. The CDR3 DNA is TGTGCCAGCAGGCCTCTAGACAGGGGCGGTGAAAAACTGTTTTTT.

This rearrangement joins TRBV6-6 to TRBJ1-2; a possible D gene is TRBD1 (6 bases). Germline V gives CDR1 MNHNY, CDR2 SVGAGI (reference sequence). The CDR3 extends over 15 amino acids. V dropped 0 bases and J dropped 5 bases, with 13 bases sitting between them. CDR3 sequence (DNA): TGTGCCAGCAGTTACTCGGGGGGGCGTAGGTATGGCTACACCTTC. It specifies CASSYSGGRRYGYTF.

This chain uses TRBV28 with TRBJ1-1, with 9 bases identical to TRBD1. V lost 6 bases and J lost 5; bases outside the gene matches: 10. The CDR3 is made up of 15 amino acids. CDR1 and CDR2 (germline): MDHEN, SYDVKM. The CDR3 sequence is CASRQRGQGGTEAFF. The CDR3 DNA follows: TGTGCCAGCAGGCAAAGGGGACAGGGCGGGACTGAAGCTTTCTTT.

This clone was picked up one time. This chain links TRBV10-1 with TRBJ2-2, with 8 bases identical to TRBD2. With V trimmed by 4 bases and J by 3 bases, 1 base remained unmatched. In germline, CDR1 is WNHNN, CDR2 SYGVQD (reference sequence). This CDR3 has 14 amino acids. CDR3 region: CASSAGGDTGELFF. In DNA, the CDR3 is TGCGCCAGCAGTGCGGGGGGGGACACCGGGGAGCTGTTTTTT.

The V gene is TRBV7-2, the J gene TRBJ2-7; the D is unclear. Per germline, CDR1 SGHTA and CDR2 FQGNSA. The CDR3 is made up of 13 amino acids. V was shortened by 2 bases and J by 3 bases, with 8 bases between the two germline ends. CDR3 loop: CASSLQANYEQYF. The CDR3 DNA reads TGTGCCAGCAGCTTACAAGCAAACTACGAGCAGTACTTC.

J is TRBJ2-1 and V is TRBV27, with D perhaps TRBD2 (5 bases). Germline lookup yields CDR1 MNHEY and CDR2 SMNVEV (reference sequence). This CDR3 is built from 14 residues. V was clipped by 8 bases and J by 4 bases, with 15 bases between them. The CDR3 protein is CASGPPEGYNEQFF. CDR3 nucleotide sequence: TGTGCCAGCGGGCCCCCCGAGGGATACAATGAGCAGTTCTTC.

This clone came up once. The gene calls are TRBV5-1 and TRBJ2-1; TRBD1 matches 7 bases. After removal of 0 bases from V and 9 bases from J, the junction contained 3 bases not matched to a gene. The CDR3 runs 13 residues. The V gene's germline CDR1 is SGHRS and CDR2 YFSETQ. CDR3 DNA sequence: TGCGCCAGCAGCTTGGTGGCAGGGGGTGAGCAGTTCTTC. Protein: CASSLVAGGEQFF.

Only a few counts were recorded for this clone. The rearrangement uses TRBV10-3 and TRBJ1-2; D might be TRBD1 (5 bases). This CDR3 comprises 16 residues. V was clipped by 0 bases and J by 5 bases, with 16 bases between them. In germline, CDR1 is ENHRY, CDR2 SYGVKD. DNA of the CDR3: TGTGCCATCAGTGAGTCCGCCGCAGGGTCTCGGTATGGCTACACCTTC. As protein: CAISESAAGSRYGYTF.

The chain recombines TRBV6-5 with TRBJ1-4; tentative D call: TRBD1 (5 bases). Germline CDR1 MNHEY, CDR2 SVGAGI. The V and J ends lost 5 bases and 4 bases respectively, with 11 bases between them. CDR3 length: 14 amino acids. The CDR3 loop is CASSNRGRNEKLFF. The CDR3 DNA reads TGTGCCAGCAGTAACCGGGGCCGTAATGAAAAACTGTTTTTT.

This CDR3 is CASSYRGAENQPQHF. The CDR3 region has the DNA TGTGCCAGCAGTTACAGGGGGGCGGAAAATCAGCCCCAGCATTTT. J is TRBJ1-5 and V is TRBV6-5; D might be TRBD1 (6 bases). V dropped 2 bases and J dropped 4 bases, with 12 bases sitting between them. CDR3 length: 15 amino acids. Germline V gives CDR1 MNHEY, CDR2 SVGAGI.

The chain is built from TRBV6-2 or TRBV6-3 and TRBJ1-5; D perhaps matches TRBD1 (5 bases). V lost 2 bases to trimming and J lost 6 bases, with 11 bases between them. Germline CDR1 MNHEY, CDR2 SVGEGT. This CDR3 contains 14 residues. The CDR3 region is CASSYMGGGQPQHF. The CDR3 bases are TGTGCCAGCAGTTACATGGGGGGGGGTCAGCCCCAGCATTTT.

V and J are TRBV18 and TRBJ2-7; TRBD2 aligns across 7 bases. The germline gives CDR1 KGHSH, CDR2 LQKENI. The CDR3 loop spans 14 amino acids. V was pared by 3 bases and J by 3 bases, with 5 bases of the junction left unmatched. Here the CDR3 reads CASSPVGGNYEQYF. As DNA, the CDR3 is TGTGCCAGCTCACCCGTCGGGGGGAACTACGAGCAGTACTTC.

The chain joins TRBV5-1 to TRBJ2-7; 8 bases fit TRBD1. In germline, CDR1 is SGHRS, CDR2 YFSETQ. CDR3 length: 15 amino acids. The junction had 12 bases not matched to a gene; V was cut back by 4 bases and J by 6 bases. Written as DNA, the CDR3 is TGCGCCAGCAGCCCTGAGACAGGGGAGTTTCGCGAGCAGTACTTC. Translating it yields CASSPETGEFREQYF.

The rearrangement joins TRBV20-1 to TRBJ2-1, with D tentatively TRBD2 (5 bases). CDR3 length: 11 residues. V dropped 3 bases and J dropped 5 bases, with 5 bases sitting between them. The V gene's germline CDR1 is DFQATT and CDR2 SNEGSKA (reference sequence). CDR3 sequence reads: CSAREDNEQFF. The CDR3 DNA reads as TGCAGTGCTAGGGAGGACAATGAGCAGTTCTTC.

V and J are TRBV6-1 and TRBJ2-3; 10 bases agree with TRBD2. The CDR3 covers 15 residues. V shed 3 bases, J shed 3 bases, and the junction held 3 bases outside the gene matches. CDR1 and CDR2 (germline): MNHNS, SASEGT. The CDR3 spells CASSEQRGGTDTQYF. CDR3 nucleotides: TGTGCCAGCAGTGAGCAGCGGGGGGGGACAGATACGCAGTATTTT.

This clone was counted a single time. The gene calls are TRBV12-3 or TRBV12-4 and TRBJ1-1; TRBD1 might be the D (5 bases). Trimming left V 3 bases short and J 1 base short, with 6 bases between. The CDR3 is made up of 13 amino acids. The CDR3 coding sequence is TGTGCCAGCAGTTTCGGGGCGAACACTGAAGCTTTCTTT. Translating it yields CASSFGANTEAFF.

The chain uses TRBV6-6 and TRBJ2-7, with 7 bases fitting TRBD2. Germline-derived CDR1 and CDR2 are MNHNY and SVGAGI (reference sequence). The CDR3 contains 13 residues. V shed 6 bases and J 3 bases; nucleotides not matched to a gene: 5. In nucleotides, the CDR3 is TGTGCCAGCAGCCCGGGGGGATACTACGAGCAGTACTTC. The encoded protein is CASSPGGYYEQYF.